This TCR beta chain was documented in a study of blood T cell repertoires in COVID-19. Study details: The United States, Italy and Spain were the sources of the acute and convalescent COVID-19 samples. PBMCs, B-cell-depleted T cells, or T cells were the source of the cDNA or gDNA that made up the material.

V was clipped by 6 bases and J by 0 bases, with 11 bases between them. The V gene's germline CDR1 is MDHEN and CDR2 SYDVKM. The CDR3 is 15 residues long. Under the authors' procedure: Amplified reference gene primers provided the basis for estimating nucleated cell counts. The protocol was immunoSEQ multiplex PCR, while the TCRdb copy is restricted to in-frame clones and leaves out a portion. V, J and clone size are taken as reported in that table, and D and trimming were inferred from the DNA itself. The profile shows about 59,000 clones, 90% of them singletons. Material for sequencing was peripheral blood. V gene TRBV28 combines with J gene TRBJ1-4; D gene uncertain. The TCR was taken from a man aged 80 or over with acute or convalescent COVID-19. The CDR3, as DNA: TGTGCCAGCAGCATTGGAGGTGCAACTAATGAAAAACTGTTTTTT. This codes for CASSIGGATNEKLFF.